This TCR beta chain was retrieved from a study of shared clonotypes between healthy human individuals. The study's findings and limits: Relative to their counterparts shared across all four donors, non-shared clonotypes exhibited diminished generation probabilities.

CDR1 and CDR2 from the germline V gene are KGHSH and LQKENI. V lost 1 base to trimming and J lost 3 bases, with 10 bases between them. The CDR3 is 14 amino acids. Assay: immunoSEQ multiplex PCR; the TCRdb copy retains only in-frame clones and omits some. The sample holds around 980,000 clones, around three quarters seen once. This clone was recorded once. As yet, its antigen is unknown. The specimen was memory CD4+ T cells from PBMCs. Indicated subset: CD45RA-negative fraction. V usage is TRBV18 and J usage is TRBJ2-7; weak D call: TRBD1 (5 bases). The clonotype was recovered from a man younger than 35 in good health. Some clones in this sample may be carry-over from other donors' samples. DNA of the CDR3: TGTGCCAGCTCACCACAATCTACAGGCTACGAGCAGTACTTC. Encoded protein: CASSPQSTGYEQYF. The full variable domain, its missing parts supplied by reference TRBV18 and TRBJ2-7, is NAGVMQNPRHLVRRRGQEARLRCSPMKGHSHVYWYRQLPEEGLKFMVYLQKENIIDESGMPKERFSAEFPKEGPSILRIQQVVRGDSAAYFCASSPQSTGYEQYFGPGTRLTVT.